Listed here are 27 T cell receptor beta chains from one sample, sequenced in a study of Tregs in tolerant kidney transplant recipients. Assay used: immunoSEQ multiplex PCR; TCRdb lists only in-frame clones, some missing. The sample lists 20,000 to 25,000 clones; approximately 84% were seen once. Mixed chimerism was transient after nonmyeloablative marrow transplants from related graft donors. The sample was CD8+ T cells from blood (PBMCs), taken 6 months after the transplant. The receptors derive from a human patient who received a combined kidney and bone marrow transplant. Some T cells could come from the graft donor.

The rearrangement uses TRBV4-1 and TRBJ1-2; the match to TRBD1 covers 7 bases. Trimming removed 0 bases from V and 8 bases from J; junction bases left unmatched: 9. CDR1 and CDR2 (germline): MGHRA, YSYEKL. The length of the CDR3 is 15 residues. The chain's CDR3 is CASSQDRGVSEGYTF. Written as DNA, the CDR3 is TGCGCCAGCAGCCAAGACAGGGGGGTCTCAGAAGGCTACACCTTC.

This clone was recorded only once. The rearrangement joins TRBV19 to TRBJ2-1, with 8 bases aligning to TRBD2. V dropped 5 bases and J dropped 0; count of bases not matched to a gene: 6. CDR3 length: 16 amino acids. From germline, CDR1 is LNHDA and CDR2 SQIVND (reference sequence). The CDR3 loop reads CASSYGGRSSYNEQFF. The CDR3 coding sequence is TGTGCCAGTAGTTACGGCGGGAGGAGCTCCTACAATGAGCAGTTCTTC.

The chain recombines TRBV4-1 with TRBJ2-7, with 11 bases lining up with TRBD2. CDR3 length equals 14 residues. Germline lookup yields CDR1 MGHRA and CDR2 YSYEKL. V shed 3 bases, J shed 4 bases, and the junction held 2 bases outside the gene matches. The chain's CDR3 is CASSHRLAGYEQYF. The CDR3 bases are TGCGCCAGCAGCCACCGACTAGCGGGATACGAGCAGTACTTC.

In this sample, this clone is medium-sized. This chain joins TRBV10-2 and TRBJ2-1, with 16 bases lining up with TRBD2. J gave up 2 bases and V 8 bases, and 6 bases lay outside the gene matches. From germline, CDR1 is WSHSY and CDR2 SAAADI. This CDR3 has 17 amino acids. CDR3 sequence: CASGGLAGGPAYNEQFF. The DNA for the CDR3 is TGCGCCAGCGGGGGACTAGCGGGGGGGCCCGCCTACAATGAGCAGTTCTTC.

This chain uses TRBV7-3 with TRBJ2-7, with a tentative D call TRBD1 (6 bases). This CDR3 spans 13 amino acids. With 2 bases removed from V and 7 bases from J, the gap between germline ends came to 12 bases. In germline, CDR1 is SGHTA, CDR2 FQGTGA. CDR3 bases: TGTGCCAGCAGCTTACGCCCCCAGGGGGAGCAGTACTTC. Translated, it gives CASSLRPQGEQYF.

V is TRBV23-1 and J is TRBJ2-5; 9 bases line up with TRBD1. The assigned J gene may be wrong: the sequence end matches TRBJ2-7 better. TRBV23-1 is an ORF, and what it does is uncertain. This CDR3 region has 15 residues. DNA of the CDR3: TGCGCCAGCAGTCCTCCGGGACAGGGTAGGTACGAGCAGTACTTC. It encodes CASSPPGQGRYEQYF.

About this clone: This CDR3 is also generated by other DNA sequences in the sample. The V call is TRBV15, the J call TRBJ2-3, with D possibly being TRBD2 (6 bases). The CDR3 runs 14 residues. V lost 1 base and J 3 bases, leaving 8 bases between the germline ends. CDR1 and CDR2 from the germline V gene are LNHNV and YYDKDF (reference sequence). DNA for the CDR3: TGTGCCACCAGCAGAGCGGGAGCAACAGATACGCAGTATTTT. Its translation: CATSRAGATDTQYF.

This clone showed up just once. The gene calls are TRBV5-1 and TRBJ2-7; 7 nucleotides align to TRBD2. Unmatched junction bases numbered 2, after V lost 3 bases and J lost 2 bases. CDR1 and CDR2 (germline): SGHRS, YFSETQ. This CDR3 is built from 13 residues. The CDR3 here is CASSWGLTYEQYF. CDR3 bases: TGCGCCAGCAGCTGGGGACTAACCTACGAGCAGTACTTC.

The chain employs TRBV7-9 and TRBJ2-2; the D is unclear. The germline V and J ends were trimmed by 5 bases and 0 bases, with 4 bases remaining between them. Looked up from germline, CDR1 is SEHNR and CDR2 is FQNEAQ (reference sequence). The CDR3 consists of 13 residues. In DNA form, the CDR3 reads TGTGCCAGCAGCCCCGCGAACACCGGGGAGCTGTTTTTT. Protein: CASSPANTGELFF.

The genes are TRBV10-3 and TRBJ2-6, with 11 positions matching TRBD1. In germline, CDR1 is ENHRY, CDR2 SYGVKD. The CDR3 runs to 17 residues. The V segment lost 7 bases and the J segment 3 bases; nucleotides outside the gene matches: 8. The CDR3 region is CAIKDRGHWGGANVLTF. In nucleotides, the CDR3 is TGTGCCATCAAGGACAGGGGGCACTGGGGTGGGGCCAACGTCCTGACTTTC.

This clone has a handful of counts. The chain combines TRBV7-2 with TRBJ1-4; 9 bases fit TRBD1. CDR3 size: 17 residues. Germline V gene lookup returns CDR1 SGHTA and CDR2 FQGNSA. Unmatched junction bases numbered 11, after V lost 8 bases and J lost 1 base. Here the CDR3 reads CASPPGTGRRTNEKLFF. Written as DNA, the CDR3 is TGTGCCAGCCCTCCCGGGACAGGGAGGAGAACTAATGAAAAACTGTTTTTT.

The chain has TRBV27 and TRBJ2-2, with TRBD2 matching over 8 bases. Germline loops: CDR1 MNHEY, CDR2 SMNVEV (reference sequence). The CDR3 is made up of 18 amino acids. With V trimmed by 1 base and J by 1 base, 8 bases remained unmatched. The CDR3 coding sequence is TGTGCCAGCAGTTTATATGAAGCGGGGGCCGTGAACACCGGGGAGCTGTTTTTT. It yields the protein CASSLYEAGAVNTGELFF.

The chain is built from TRBV30 and TRBJ2-5; 7 bases are a match to TRBD2. Germline values: CDR1 GTSNPN, CDR2 SVGIG (reference sequence). This CDR3 spans 14 amino acids. V lost 4 bases and J lost 1; bases outside the gene matches: 6. The CDR3 loop is CAWTPTSAQETQYF. CDR3 nucleotide sequence: TGTGCCTGGACCCCCACTAGCGCCCAAGAGACCCAGTACTTC.

The gene calls are TRBV5-4 and TRBJ2-7, with a possible D match to TRBD2 (6 bases). The germline CDR1 and CDR2 sequences are SGHNT and YYREEE (reference sequence). V was pared by 2 bases and J by 7 bases, with 10 bases between. The CDR3 consists of 12 residues. The CDR3 DNA is TGTGCCAGCAGCTTACGGGGGAAGGAGCAGTACTTC. Translating it yields CASSLRGKEQYF.

This clone was seen a handful of times. This chain links TRBV7-6 with TRBJ1-1; 9 nucleotides line up with TRBD1. Germline V gene data show CDR1 as SGHVS and CDR2 as FNYEAQ. The CDR3 is 14 residues long. The V gene end was trimmed by 5 bases and the J gene end by 4 bases; junction bases not matched to a gene: 5. CDR3: CASSPGQGITEAFF. DNA of the CDR3: TGTGCCAGCAGCCCGGGACAGGGTATCACTGAAGCTTTCTTT.

This chain links TRBV28 with TRBJ1-1, with 9 bases identical to TRBD1. The trim removed 6 bases at V and 5 bases at J, leaving 4 bases unmatched. The CDR3 totals 13 residues. CDR1 is MDHEN, CDR2 SYDVKM, per germline. The chain's CDR3 is CASRGQGPTEAFF. CDR3 nucleotides: TGTGCCAGCAGGGGACAGGGCCCTACTGAAGCTTTCTTT.

This chain links TRBV27 with TRBJ2-5; D might be TRBD1 (6 bases). V gave up 2 bases and J gave up 1 base, with 8 bases separating them. Germline loops: CDR1 MNHEY, CDR2 SMNVEV (reference sequence). This CDR3 has 14 residues. Here the CDR3 DNA reads TGTGCCAGCAGTTTACAGGGGACCCAAGAGACCCAGTACTTC. Encoded protein: CASSLQGTQETQYF.

This chain uses TRBV10-2 with TRBJ2-5; D not resolved. Germline values: CDR1 WSHSY, CDR2 SAAADI. Trimming pared 3 bases from V and 1 base from J, leaving 6 bases between. The CDR3 extends over 13 amino acids. In nucleotides, the CDR3 is TGCGCCAGCAGTGACAGTATCCAAGAGACCCAGTACTTC. It codes for CASSDSIQETQYF.

The rearrangement joins TRBV7-9 to TRBJ2-1; weak D call: TRBD2 (6 bases). CDR3 length: 15 amino acids. Germline V gene lookup returns CDR1 SEHNR and CDR2 FQNEAQ (reference sequence). Trimming cost V 2 bases and J 1 base, with 9 bases left between them. The CDR3 is CASSLPGGSYNEQFF. The CDR3 DNA reads as TGTGCCAGCAGCTTACCCGGGGGATCCTACAATGAGCAGTTCTTC.

The sample holds one count of this clone. The J gene is TRBJ2-1, the V gene TRBV5-1; tentative D call: TRBD2 (6 bases). Germline CDR1 reads SGHRS; CDR2 reads YFSETQ. Trimming cost V 5 bases and J 6 bases, with 12 bases left between them. This CDR3 contains 13 residues. The CDR3: CASSWGLFNEQFF. CDR3 in DNA: TGCGCCAGCAGTTGGGGACTTTTCAATGAGCAGTTCTTC.

In this sample, this clone turned up a few times. In the same sample, other DNA sequences code for this CDR3. V usage is TRBV28 and J usage is TRBJ2-2; D is uncertain. This CDR3 is built from 12 residues. The germline gives CDR1 MDHEN, CDR2 SYDVKM. V was shortened by 5 bases and J by 5 bases, with 6 bases between the two germline ends. The CDR3: CASSILTGELFF. CDR3 DNA sequence: TGTGCCAGCAGTATTCTTACCGGGGAGCTGTTTTTT.

This clone was counted once. V gene TRBV30 combines with J gene TRBJ1-2, with D possibly TRBD1 on 5 matching bases. Trimming left V 0 bases short and J 0 bases short, with 20 bases between. This CDR3 spans 18 amino acids. The germline V gene encodes CDR1 GTSNPN and CDR2 SVGIG (reference sequence). CDR3 sequence (DNA): TGTGCCTGGAGTGTCGCAGGGTTTGTAGCCGGAGCTAACTATGGCTACACCTTC. Its protein is CAWSVAGFVAGANYGYTF. The entire variable domain, with the rest obtained from reference TRBV30 and TRBJ1-2, is as follows: SQTIHQWPATLVQPVGSPLSLECTVEGTSNPNLYWYRQAAGRGLQLLFYSVGIGQISSEVPQNLSASRPQDRQFILSSKKLLLSDSGFYLCAWSVAGFVAGANYGYTFGSGTRLTVV.

The table lists this clone with a few counts. The V and J genes are TRBV9 and TRBJ1-2; 9 bases are a match to TRBD1. Germline values: CDR1 SGDLS, CDR2 YYNGEE. V trimming: 3 bases; J trimming: 3 bases; junction bases outside the gene matches: 6. The CDR3 totals 15 residues. DNA of the CDR3: TGTGCCAGCAGCGCCGGGACAGGGTTCGACTATGGCTACACCTTC. Its translation is CASSAGTGFDYGYTF.

The chain carries TRBV10-3 and TRBJ2-7, with TRBD1 matching 9 bases. After removal of 0 bases from V and 4 bases from J, the junction contained 4 bases not matched to a gene. The CDR3 contains 15 residues. From germline, CDR1 is ENHRY and CDR2 SYGVKD. The CDR3 here is CAISESRDRVYEQYF. The CDR3 nucleotides are TGTGCCATCAGTGAGTCCCGGGACAGGGTTTACGAGCAGTACTTC.

The genes are TRBV19 and TRBJ1-1; D may be TRBD1 (5 bases). Germline CDR1 LNHDA, CDR2 SQIVND (reference sequence). This CDR3 is built from 13 residues. The V and J ends lost 7 bases and 0 bases respectively, with 9 bases between them. Here the CDR3 reads CASMEGMNTEAFF. The CDR3 DNA is TGTGCCAGTATGGAGGGGATGAACACTGAAGCTTTCTTT.

V is TRBV4-2 and J is TRBJ1-2, with a possible D match to TRBD1 (5 bases). This CDR3 is 15 amino acids long. Germline CDR1 and CDR2: LGHNA and YNFKEQ. V lost 2 bases and J lost 5, with 15 bases in between. For the CDR3, the DNA is TGTGCCAGCAGCCAATTGGAGACAGACTTTTATGGCTACACCTTC. As protein: CASSQLETDFYGYTF.

CDR3 loop: CASSQEGIGSVETQYF. The CDR3 DNA reads as TGCGCCAGCAGCCAAGAGGGAATAGGTAGCGTAGAGACCCAGTACTTC. The chain links TRBV4-3 to TRBJ2-5; a possible D gene is TRBD2 (5 bases). The length of the CDR3 is 16 residues. V was shortened by 0 bases and J by 4 bases, with 15 bases between the two germline ends. Germline V gene lookup returns CDR1 LGHNA and CDR2 YSLEER.